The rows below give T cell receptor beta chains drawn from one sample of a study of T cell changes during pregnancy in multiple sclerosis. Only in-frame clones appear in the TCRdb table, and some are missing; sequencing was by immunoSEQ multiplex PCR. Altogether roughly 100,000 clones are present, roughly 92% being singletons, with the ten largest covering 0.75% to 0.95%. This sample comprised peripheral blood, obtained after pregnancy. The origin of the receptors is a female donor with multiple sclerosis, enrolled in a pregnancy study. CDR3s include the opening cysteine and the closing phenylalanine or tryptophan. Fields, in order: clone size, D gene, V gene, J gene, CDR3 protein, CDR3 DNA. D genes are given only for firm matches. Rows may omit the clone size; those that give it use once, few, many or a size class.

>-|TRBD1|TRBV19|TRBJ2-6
CASSTGSGQIFSSGANVLTF
TGTGCCAGTAGTACCGGATCGGGACAGATCTTCTCATCTGGGGCCAACGTCCTGACTTTC
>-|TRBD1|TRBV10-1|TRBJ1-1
CASSRQGYTEAFF
TGCGCCAGCAGTCGACAGGGGTACACTGAAGCTTTCTTT
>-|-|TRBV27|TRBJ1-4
CASRPQGTPNEKLFF
TGTGCCAGCAGGCCTCAGGGCACGCCTAATGAAAAACTGTTTTTT
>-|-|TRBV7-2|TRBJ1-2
CASSSSTRGDGYTF
TGTGCCAGCAGCTCCTCTACCCGGGGGGATGGCTACACCTTC
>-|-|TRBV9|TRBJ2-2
CASSVGPYTGELFF
TGTGCCAGCAGCGTAGGGCCCTACACCGGGGAGCTGTTTTTT
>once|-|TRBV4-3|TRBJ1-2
CASSQDLPDTYGYTF
TGCGCCAGCAGCCAAGATCTTCCAGACACCTATGGCTACACCTTC
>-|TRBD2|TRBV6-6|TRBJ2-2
CASSTLTSGYTGELFF
TGTGCCAGCAGTACCCTAACTAGCGGTTACACCGGGGAGCTGTTTTTT
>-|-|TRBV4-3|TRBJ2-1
CASSQERTGISYNEQFF
TGCGCCAGCAGCCAAGAACGTACAGGGATTTCCTACAATGAGCAGTTCTTC
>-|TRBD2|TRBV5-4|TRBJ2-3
CASSLGTSGTGTDTQYF
TGTGCCAGCAGCCTCGGGACTAGCGGGACTGGGACAGATACGCAGTATTTT
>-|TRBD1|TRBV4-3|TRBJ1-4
CASSQTGGQGGEKLFF
TGCGCCAGCAGCCAGACCGGAGGACAGGGAGGTGAAAAACTGTTTTTT
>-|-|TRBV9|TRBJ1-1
CASSVVGQPVTEAFF
TGTGCCAGCAGCGTAGTTGGGCAGCCCGTCACTGAAGCTTTCTTT
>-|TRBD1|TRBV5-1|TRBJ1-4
CASSHRGKEKLFF
TGCGCCAGCAGTCACAGGGGCAAGGAAAAACTGTTTTTT
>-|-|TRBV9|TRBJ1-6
CASSLSSYNSPLHF
TGTGCCAGCAGCTTGAGCTCCTATAATTCACCCCTCCACTTT
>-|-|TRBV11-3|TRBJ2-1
CASSPYSGENNEQFF
TGTGCCAGCAGCCCGTATAGCGGCGAGAACAATGAGCAGTTCTTC
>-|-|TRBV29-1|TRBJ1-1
CSVAFGQNTEAFF
TGCAGCGTTGCCTTCGGACAGAACACTGAAGCTTTCTTT
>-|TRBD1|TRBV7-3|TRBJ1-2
CASSPHSRGQGVDYGYTF
TGTGCCAGCAGCCCCCACTCCCGAGGACAGGGGGTTGACTATGGCTACACCTTC
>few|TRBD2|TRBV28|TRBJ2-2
CASSGLAGSTTGELFF
TGTGCCAGCAGCGGACTAGCGGGCTCGACCACCGGGGAGCTGTTTTTT
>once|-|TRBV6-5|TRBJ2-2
CASNLIGTGELFF
TGTGCCAGCAACCTAATTGGTACCGGGGAGCTGTTTTTT
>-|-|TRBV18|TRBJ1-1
CASSPPEGSGAFF
TGTGCCAGCTCACCGCCCGAGGGCTCCGGAGCTTTCTTT
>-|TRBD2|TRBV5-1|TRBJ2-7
CASSGGTSAFYEQYF
TGCGCCAGCAGCGGGGGGACTAGCGCCTTCTACGAGCAGTACTTC
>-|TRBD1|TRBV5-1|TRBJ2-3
CASRTGTGGEGTDTQYF
TGCGCCAGCAGGACCGGGACAGGGGGCGAAGGCACAGATACGCAGTATTTT
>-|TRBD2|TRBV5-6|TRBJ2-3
CASRKGLAGGADTQYF
TGTGCCAGCAGGAAGGGACTAGCGGGGGGGGCGGATACGCAGTATTTT
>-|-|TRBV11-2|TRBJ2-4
CASSLDPGTKNIQYF
TGTGCCAGCAGCTTAGATCCAGGAACCAAAAACATTCAGTACTTC
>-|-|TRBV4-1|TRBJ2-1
CASSPLALGHNEQFF
TGCGCCAGCAGCCCCCTGGCCTTGGGGCATAATGAGCAGTTCTTC
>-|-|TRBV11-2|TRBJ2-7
CASSLGGGRSYEQYF
TGTGCCAGCAGCTTAGGCGGCGGCCGTAGCTACGAGCAGTACTTC
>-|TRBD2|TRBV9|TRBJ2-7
CASSSAHASGGPYEQYF
TGTGCCAGCAGCTCAGCTCACGCTAGCGGAGGCCCCTACGAGCAGTACTTC
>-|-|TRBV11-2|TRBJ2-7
CASSHGVRGPYEQYF
TGTGCCAGCAGCCACGGAGTTAGGGGCCCCTACGAGCAGTACTTC
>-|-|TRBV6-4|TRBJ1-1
CAIKGGHPNTEAFF
TGTGCCATCAAAGGCGGACACCCGAACACTGAAGCTTTCTTT
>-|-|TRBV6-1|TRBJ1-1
CASSNSGLANTEAFF
TGTGCCAGCAGTAATTCGGGACTGGCGAACACTGAAGCTTTCTTT
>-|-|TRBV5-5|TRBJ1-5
CASSLGGQGQPQHF
TGTGCCAGCAGCTTGGGGGGGCAGGGTCAGCCCCAGCATTTT
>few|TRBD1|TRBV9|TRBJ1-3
CASSVGDRRFSGNTIYF
TGTGCCAGCAGCGTTGGGGACAGGCGCTTCTCTGGAAACACCATATATTTT
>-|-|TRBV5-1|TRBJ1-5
CASSPSSNQPQHF
TGCGCCAGCAGCCCGAGTAGCAATCAGCCCCAGCATTTT
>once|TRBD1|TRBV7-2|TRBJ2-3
CASSEQGATDTQYF
TGTGCCAGCAGCGAACAGGGGGCAACAGATACGCAGTATTTT
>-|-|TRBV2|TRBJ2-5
CASSEAGTPQETQYF
TGTGCCAGCAGTGAAGCCGGGACTCCACAAGAGACCCAGTACTTC
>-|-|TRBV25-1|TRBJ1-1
CASSPMNTEAFF
TGTGCCAGCAGTCCTATGAACACTGAAGCTTTCTTT
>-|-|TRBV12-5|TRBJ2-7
CASGPWPTSYEQYF
TGTGCTAGTGGTCCCTGGCCCACCTCCTACGAGCAGTACTTC
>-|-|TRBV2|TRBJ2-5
CASWGQGFQETQYF
TGTGCCAGCTGGGGCCAGGGGTTCCAAGAGACCCAGTACTTC
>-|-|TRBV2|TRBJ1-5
CASGAGLDQPQHF
TGTGCCAGCGGGGCAGGGTTGGATCAGCCCCAGCATTTT
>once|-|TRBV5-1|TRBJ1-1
CASSLPTGQNTEAFF
TGCGCCAGCAGCTTACCTACAGGGCAGAACACTGAAGCTTTCTTT